The source of this T cell receptor (beta chain) is a study of naive and memory T cell subsets. Findings and limits, study-wide: In naive cells, over 95% of TCR sequences were seen only once. The power law exponent of TCR abundance differed between naive and memory cells. A few larger clonotypes appeared in naive repertoires, especially CD8, possibly memory cells re-expressing CD45RA.

Both TRBC1 and TRBC2 were covered by a beta constant-region primer of two equimolar oligonucleotides. Ligated cDNA was amplified by four rounds of PCR with nested alpha and beta constant-region primers and SP2. One entry per CDR3 protein results from TCRdb running MiXCR on the UMI-ligation and nested PCR reads. This table holds roughly 100,000 distinct CDR3 sequences, 14% found once. This clonotype appeared many times. The antigen remains undetermined. This TCR derives from a human donor in good health. Sequencing input: naive CD8+ T cells from blood.

The CDR3 DNA sequence: TGTGCCAGCAGTCCTCCAGGACAGGAAGAGACCCAGTACTTC. Amino acid sequence: CASSPPGQEETQYF. The rearrangement links TRBV28 to TRBJ2-5; 7 bases map to TRBD1. CDR1 is MDHEN, CDR2 SYDVKM, per germline. The V and J ends lost 5 bases and 3 bases, in that order; junction bases with no gene match: 6. The CDR3 length is 14 residues.